What follows describes a single T cell receptor beta chain. Its antigen is undetermined. The read falls 3 residues short of the CDR3 end, and the missing part is taken from the germline J gene. Reduced serum IgG, IgA and/or IgM plus specific antibody deficiency defined CVID. Blood samples were heparinized, 5 to 8 ml per donor. The method was immunoSEQ multiplex PCR; TCRdb's version includes in-frame clones alone and lacks a portion of them. There are about 32,000 clones in the sample, none observed a single time. The data originate from a study of T cell clonality in common variable immunodeficiency. Study-level points and caveats: Shared TCRbeta clones were fewer between CVID subjects than controls. Reportedly, TCR beta sequences from common variable immunodeficiency showed fewer deletions and N-nucleotide insertions.

From germline, CDR1 is LNHDA and CDR2 SQIVND (reference sequence). This CDR3 contains 18 residues. The V gene end was trimmed by 0 bases and the J gene end by 4 bases; junction bases not matched to a gene: 10. The gene calls are TRBV19 and TRBJ2-2, with 8 bases identical to TRBD1. The source material was peripheral blood mononuclear cells. The receptor was derived from a human donor with common variable immunodeficiency. The covered CDR3 bases are TGTGCCAGTAGTATAGACCCCAGACAGGGGAGAGTCACCGGGGAG. It translates to CASSIDPRQGRVTGE. The whole CDR3 reads CASSIDPRQGRVTGELFF.